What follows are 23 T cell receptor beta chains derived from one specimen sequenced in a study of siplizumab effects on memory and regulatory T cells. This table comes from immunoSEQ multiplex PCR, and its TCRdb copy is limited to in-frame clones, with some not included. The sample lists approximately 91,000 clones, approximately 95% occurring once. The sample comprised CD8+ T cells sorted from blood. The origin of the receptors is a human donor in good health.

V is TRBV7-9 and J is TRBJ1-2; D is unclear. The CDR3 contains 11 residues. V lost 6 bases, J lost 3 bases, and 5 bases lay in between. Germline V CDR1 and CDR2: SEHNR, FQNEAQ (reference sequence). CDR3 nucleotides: TGTGCCAGCAGTGGAGACTATGGCTACACCTTC. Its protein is CASSGDYGYTF.

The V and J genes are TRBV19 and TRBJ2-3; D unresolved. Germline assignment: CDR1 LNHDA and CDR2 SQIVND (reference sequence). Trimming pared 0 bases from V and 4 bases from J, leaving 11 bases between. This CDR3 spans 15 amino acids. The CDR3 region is CASSIDHEGPDTQYF. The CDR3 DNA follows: TGTGCCAGTAGTATAGATCATGAAGGGCCAGATACGCAGTATTTT.

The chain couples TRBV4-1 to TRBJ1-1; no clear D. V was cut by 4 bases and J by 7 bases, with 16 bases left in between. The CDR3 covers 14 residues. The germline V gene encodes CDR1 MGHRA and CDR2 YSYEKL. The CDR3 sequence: CASSPSRGWVEAFF. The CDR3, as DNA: TGCGCCAGCAGCCCCTCCCGTGGTTGGGTTGAAGCTTTCTTT.

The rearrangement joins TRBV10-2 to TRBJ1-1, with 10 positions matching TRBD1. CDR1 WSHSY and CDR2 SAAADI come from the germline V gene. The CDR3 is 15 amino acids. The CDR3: CVVRTGGRLNTEAFF. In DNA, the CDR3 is TGCGTCGTCAGGACAGGGGGGCGTTTGAACACTGAAGCTTTCTTT.

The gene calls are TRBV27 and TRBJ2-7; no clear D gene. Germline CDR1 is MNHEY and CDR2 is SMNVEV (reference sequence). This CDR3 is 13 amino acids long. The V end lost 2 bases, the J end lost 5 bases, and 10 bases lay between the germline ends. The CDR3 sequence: CASSLVGVHEQYF. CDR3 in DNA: TGTGCCAGCAGTTTAGTAGGTGTCCACGAGCAGTACTTC.

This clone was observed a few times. CDR3 DNA: TGTGCCAGTAGTATTCTGGTCGGCGGGGAGCTGTTTTTT. This translates into CASSILVGGELFF. V gene TRBV19 combines with J gene TRBJ2-2; D gene ambiguous. This CDR3 region has 13 residues. Germline assignment: CDR1 LNHDA and CDR2 SQIVND (reference sequence). V dropped 3 bases and J dropped 7 bases, with 9 bases sitting between them.

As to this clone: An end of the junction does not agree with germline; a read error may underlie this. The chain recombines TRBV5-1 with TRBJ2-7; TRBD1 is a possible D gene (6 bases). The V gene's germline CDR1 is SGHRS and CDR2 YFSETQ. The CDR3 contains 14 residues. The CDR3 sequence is CASSLRQDSHEQYF. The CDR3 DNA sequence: TGCGCCAGCAGCCTCAGACAGGACTCCCACGAGCAGTACTTC. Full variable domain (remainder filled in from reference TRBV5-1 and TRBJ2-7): KAGVTQTPRYLIKTRGQQVTLSCSPISGHRSVSWYQQTPGQGLQFLFEYFSETQRNKGNFPGRFSGRQFSNSRSEMNVSTLELGDSALYLCASSLRQDSHEQYFGPGTRLTVT.

CDR3 in amino acids: CASSGGTGRATIYF. The CDR3, as DNA: TGTGCCAGCAGCGGGGGGACAGGCCGTGCCACCATATATTTT. The chain has TRBV5-4 and TRBJ1-3, with 8 bases fitting TRBD1. V shed 4 bases, J shed 9 bases, and the junction held 9 bases outside the gene matches. This CDR3 comprises 14 residues. Germline V gene data show CDR1 as SGHNT and CDR2 as YYREEE (reference sequence). Filled out from reference TRBV5-4 and TRBJ1-3, the complete variable domain reads ETGVTQSPTHLIKTRGQQVTLRCSSQSGHNTVSWYQQALGQGPQFIFQYYREEENGRGNFPPRFSGLQFPNYSSELNVNALELDDSALYLCASSGGTGRATIYFGEGSWLTVV.

This CDR3 reads CATNPGQQQETQYF. CDR3 nucleotides: TGTGCCACCAACCCGGGACAGCAACAAGAGACCCAGTACTTC. The V gene is TRBV15, the J gene TRBJ2-5; 7 bases are shared with TRBD1. The CDR3 totals 14 residues. The V gene's germline CDR1 is LNHNV and CDR2 YYDKDF (reference sequence). The V gene end was trimmed by 7 bases and the J gene end by 2 bases; junction bases not matched to a gene: 7.

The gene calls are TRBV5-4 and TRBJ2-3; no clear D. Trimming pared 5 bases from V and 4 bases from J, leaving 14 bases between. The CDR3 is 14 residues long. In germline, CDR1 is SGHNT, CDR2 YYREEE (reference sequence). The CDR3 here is CASREPPGSDTQYF. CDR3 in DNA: TGTGCCAGCAGGGAACCACCCGGATCAGATACGCAGTATTTT.

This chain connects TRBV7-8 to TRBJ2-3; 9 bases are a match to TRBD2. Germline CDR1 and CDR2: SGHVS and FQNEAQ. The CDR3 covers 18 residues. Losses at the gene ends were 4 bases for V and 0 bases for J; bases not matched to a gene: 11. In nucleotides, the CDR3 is TGTGCCAGCAGCTGGGGGCTGGCGGGAGGGAAGAGCACAGATACGCAGTATTTT. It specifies CASSWGLAGGKSTDTQYF. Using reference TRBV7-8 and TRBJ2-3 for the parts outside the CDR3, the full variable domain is GAGVSQSPRYKVAKRGQDVALRCDPISGHVSLFWYQQALGQGPEFLTYFQNEAQLDKSGLPSDRFFAERPEGSVSTLKIQRTQQEDSAVYLCASSWGLAGGKSTDTQYFGPGTRLTVL.

The CDR3, as DNA: TGTGCCAGCAGTCGAAGGGATCCAGGAACAGATACGCAGTATTTT. It translates to CASSRRDPGTDTQYF. V and J are TRBV6-4 and TRBJ2-3; D gene unclear. The length of the CDR3 is 15 residues. Trimming took 5 bases from V and 3 from J, leaving 15 bases between them. Germline values: CDR1 MRHNA, CDR2 SNTAGT.

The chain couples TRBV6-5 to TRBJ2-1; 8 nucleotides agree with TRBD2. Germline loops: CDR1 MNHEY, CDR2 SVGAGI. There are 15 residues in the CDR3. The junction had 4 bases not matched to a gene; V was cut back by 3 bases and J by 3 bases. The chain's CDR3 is CASSYSSGYYNEQFF. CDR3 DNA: TGTGCCAGCAGTTATTCTAGCGGGTACTACAATGAGCAGTTCTTC.

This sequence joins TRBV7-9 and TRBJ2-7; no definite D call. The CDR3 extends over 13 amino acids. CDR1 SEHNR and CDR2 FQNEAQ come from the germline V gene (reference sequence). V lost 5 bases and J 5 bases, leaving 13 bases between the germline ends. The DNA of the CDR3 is TGTGCCAGCAGCGCCCGAGGAGACCACGAGCAGTACTTC. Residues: CASSARGDHEQYF.

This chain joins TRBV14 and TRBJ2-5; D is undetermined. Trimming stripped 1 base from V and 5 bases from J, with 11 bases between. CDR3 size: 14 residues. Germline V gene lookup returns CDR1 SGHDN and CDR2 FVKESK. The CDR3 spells CASSQARERETQYF. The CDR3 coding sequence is TGTGCCAGCAGCCAAGCAAGGGAACGGGAGACCCAGTACTTC.

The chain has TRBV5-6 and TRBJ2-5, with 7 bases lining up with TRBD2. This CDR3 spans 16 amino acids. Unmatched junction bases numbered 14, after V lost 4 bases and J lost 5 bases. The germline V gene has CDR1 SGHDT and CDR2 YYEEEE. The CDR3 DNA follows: TGTGCCAGCAGCCACGGAGCGGGGTGGGAGAGGGAGACCCAGTACTTC. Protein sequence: CASSHGAGWERETQYF.

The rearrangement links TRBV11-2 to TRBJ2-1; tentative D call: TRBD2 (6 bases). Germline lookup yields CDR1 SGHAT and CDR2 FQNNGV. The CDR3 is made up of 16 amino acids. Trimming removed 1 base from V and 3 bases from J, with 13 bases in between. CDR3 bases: TGTGCCAGCAGCTTAGTGGGGCGGGGCTTCTACAATGAGCAGTTCTTC. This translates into CASSLVGRGFYNEQFF.

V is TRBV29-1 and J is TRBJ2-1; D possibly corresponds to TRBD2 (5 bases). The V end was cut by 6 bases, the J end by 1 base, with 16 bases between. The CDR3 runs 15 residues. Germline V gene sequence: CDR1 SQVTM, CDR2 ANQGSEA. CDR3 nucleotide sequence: TGCAGCGTCCCAGCCGGACTCTATTCCTACAATGAGCAGTTCTTC. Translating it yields CSVPAGLYSYNEQFF.

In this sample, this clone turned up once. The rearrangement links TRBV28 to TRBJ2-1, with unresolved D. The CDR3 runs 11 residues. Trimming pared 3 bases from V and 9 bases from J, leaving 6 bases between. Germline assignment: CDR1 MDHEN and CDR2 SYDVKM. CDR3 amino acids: CASSLSLEQFF. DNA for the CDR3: TGTGCCAGCAGTTTGTCACTTGAGCAGTTCTTC.

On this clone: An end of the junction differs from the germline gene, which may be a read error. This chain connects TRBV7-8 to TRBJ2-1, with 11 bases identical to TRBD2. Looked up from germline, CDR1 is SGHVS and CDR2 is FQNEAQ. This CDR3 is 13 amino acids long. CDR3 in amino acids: CASSIAGGNEQFF. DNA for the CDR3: TGTGCCAGCAGCATAGCGGGAGGGAATGAGCAGTTCTTC.

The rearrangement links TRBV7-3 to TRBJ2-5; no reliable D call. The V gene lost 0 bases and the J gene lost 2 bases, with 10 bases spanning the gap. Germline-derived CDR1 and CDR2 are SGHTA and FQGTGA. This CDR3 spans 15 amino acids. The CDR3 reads CASSLTAAEQETQYF. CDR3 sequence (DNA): TGTGCCAGCAGCTTAACGGCCGCGGAACAAGAGACCCAGTACTTC.

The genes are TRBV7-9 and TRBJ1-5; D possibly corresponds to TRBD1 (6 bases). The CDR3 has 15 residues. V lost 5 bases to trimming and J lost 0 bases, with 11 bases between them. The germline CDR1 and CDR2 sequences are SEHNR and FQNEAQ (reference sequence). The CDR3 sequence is CASSPGQFSNQPQHF. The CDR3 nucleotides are TGTGCCAGCAGCCCTGGACAGTTTAGCAATCAGCCCCAGCATTTT.

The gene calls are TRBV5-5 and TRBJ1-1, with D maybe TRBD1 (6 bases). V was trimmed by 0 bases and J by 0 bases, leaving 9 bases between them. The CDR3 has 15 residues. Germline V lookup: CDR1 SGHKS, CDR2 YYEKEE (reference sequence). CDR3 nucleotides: TGTGCCAGCAGCTTGGAGGGGGAAATGAACACTGAAGCTTTCTTT. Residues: CASSLEGEMNTEAFF.